This T cell receptor (beta chain) was captured in a study of PD-1 blockade in classical Hodgkin lymphoma. The table came from immunoSEQ multiplex PCR; TCRdb's copy has only in-frame clones and leaves some out. The repertoire holds some 84,000 clones, 80% to 95% seen once, with roughly 2.6% in the top ten. Every patient experienced relapse after autologous stem cell transplantation, and brentuximab vedotin exposure varied. The CDR3 is made up of 14 amino acids. Germline V gives CDR1 MNHNS, CDR2 SASEGT. The receptor comes from a human donor with classical Hodgkin lymphoma. The sample was peripheral blood mononuclear cells (PBMCs), taken before the second cycle of nivolumab. V gene TRBV6-1 combines with J gene TRBJ2-1; 7 bases are a match to TRBD2. In nucleotides, the CDR3 is TGTGTGACGACTAGCTCCAGCTCCTACAATGAGCAGTTCTTC. Translation: CVTTSSSSYNEQFF.